The next 9 T cell receptor beta chains were all read from a single sample in a study of T cell responses to AZD1222 COVID-19 vaccine listed by TCRdb under 2021. Receptor amplification or capture employed the immunoSEQ multiplex PCR assay. This is the immuneACCESS table as TCRdb keeps it, with only in-frame sequences that have V and J called. A part of the clones is gone; compared with another copy, unresolved V genes explain less than half, and the rest is unexplained. The sample profile shows about 120,000 clones; roughly 90% of them were found once. The ten largest make up around 8.6% of the sample. In light of the paper, this sample's time point label describes: baseline before first vaccination. Sequencing was performed on peripheral blood, taken on day 0 of AZD1222 vaccination. These receptors were collected from an adult in good health.

V usage is TRBV5-1 and J usage is TRBJ2-3; 11 bases line up with TRBD1. There are 16 residues in the CDR3. Germline V lookup: CDR1 SGHRS, CDR2 YFSETQ. V trimming: 4 bases; J trimming: 9 bases; junction bases outside the gene matches: 13. CDR3 in amino acids: CASSPGGGQGARTQYF. The DNA for the CDR3 is TGCGCCAGCAGCCCAGGAGGCGGACAGGGGGCGCGGACGCAGTATTTT.

The DNA for the CDR3 is TGTGCCAGCGGACCGGCTAATTCACCCCTCCACTTT. Its protein product is CASGPANSPLHF. The chain links TRBV7-9 to TRBJ1-6; D unresolved. The ends were cut back, 8 bases at V and 6 bases at J, with 8 bases in the middle. This CDR3 has 12 residues. Germline V CDR1 and CDR2: SEHNR, FQNEAQ (reference sequence).

The chain employs TRBV6-6 and TRBJ1-6; 7 bases line up with TRBD1. Germline V lookup: CDR1 MNHNY, CDR2 SVGAGI (reference sequence). V shed 6 bases and J 3 bases; nucleotides not matched to a gene: 5. The length of the CDR3 is 15 residues. DNA for the CDR3: TGTGCCAGCAGCTCTACAGGGGTCTATAATTCACCCCTCCACTTT. It is translated as CASSSTGVYNSPLHF.

This clone was observed once. The chain combines TRBV6-6 with TRBJ2-7, with TRBD2 identical over 7 bases. Germline-derived CDR1 and CDR2 are MNHNY and SVGAGI (reference sequence). The junction had 8 bases not matched to a gene; V was cut back by 7 bases and J by 2 bases. The CDR3 extends over 14 amino acids. CDR3 coding DNA: TGTGCCAGCATCACGGGGAGGGGCCCCTACGAGCAGTACTTC. This encodes CASITGRGPYEQYF.

CDR3 loop: CASSPSSPNTEAFF. As DNA, the CDR3 is TGTGCCAGCAGCCCGAGCAGTCCTAACACTGAAGCTTTCTTT. This chain connects TRBV7-9 to TRBJ1-1, with no clear D. Looked up from germline, CDR1 is SEHNR and CDR2 is FQNEAQ (reference sequence). With 5 bases removed from V and 2 bases from J, the gap between germline ends came to 12 bases. This CDR3 contains 14 residues.

The chain joins TRBV7-9 to TRBJ1-1; a possible D gene is TRBD1 (6 bases). The CDR3 covers 16 residues. Germline-derived CDR1 and CDR2 are SEHNR and FQNEAQ (reference sequence). Trimming removed 7 bases at V and 1 base at J, with 19 bases between. CDR3 sequence: CASNRPPGEGNTEAFF. The CDR3 nucleotides are TGTGCCAGCAACCGTCCGCCAGGGGAGGGGAACACTGAAGCTTTCTTT.

The chain joins TRBV6-5 to TRBJ1-2; no reliable D call. The CDR3 contains 16 residues. Trimming took 0 bases from V and 0 from J, leaving 11 bases between them. Per the germline V gene, CDR1 is MNHEY and CDR2 is SVGAGI. The CDR3 spells CASSYSAPDTNYGYTF. The CDR3 DNA follows: TGTGCCAGCAGTTACTCGGCGCCAGATACTAACTATGGCTACACCTTC.

This chain uses TRBV5-1 with TRBJ2-1, with 13 bases fitting TRBD2. The CDR3 runs 15 residues. CDR1 SGHRS and CDR2 YFSETQ come from the germline V gene. V dropped 1 base and J dropped 7; count of bases not matched to a gene: 2. The CDR3 DNA is TGCGCCAGCAGCTTGACTAGCGGGAGGGTGAATGAGCAGTTCTTC. It specifies CASSLTSGRVNEQFF.

The chain combines TRBV5-1 with TRBJ2-7; 10 nucleotides align to TRBD2. This CDR3 contains 14 residues. Germline V gene data show CDR1 as SGHRS and CDR2 as YFSETQ. V shed 3 bases, J shed 5 bases, and the junction held 5 bases outside the gene matches. This CDR3 is CASSYQRGGNEQYF. CDR3 sequence (DNA): TGCGCCAGCAGCTACCAGCGGGGGGGCAACGAGCAGTACTTC.